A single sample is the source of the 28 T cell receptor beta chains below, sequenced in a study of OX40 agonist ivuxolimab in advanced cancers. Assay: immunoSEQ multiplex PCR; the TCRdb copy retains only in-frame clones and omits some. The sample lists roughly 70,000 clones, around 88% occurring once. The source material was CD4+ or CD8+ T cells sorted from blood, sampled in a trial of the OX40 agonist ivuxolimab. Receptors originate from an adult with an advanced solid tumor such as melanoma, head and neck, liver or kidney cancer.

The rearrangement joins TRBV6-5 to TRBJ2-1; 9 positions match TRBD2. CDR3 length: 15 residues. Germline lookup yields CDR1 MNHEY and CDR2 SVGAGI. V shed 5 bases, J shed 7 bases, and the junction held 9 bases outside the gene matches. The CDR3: CASSRGLAGINEQFF. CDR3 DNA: TGTGCCAGCAGTAGGGGGCTAGCGGGGATAAATGAGCAGTTCTTC.

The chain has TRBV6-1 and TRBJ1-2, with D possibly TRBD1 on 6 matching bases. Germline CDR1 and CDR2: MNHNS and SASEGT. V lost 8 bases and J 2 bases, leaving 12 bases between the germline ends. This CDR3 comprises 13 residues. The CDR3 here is CASETGPNYGYTF. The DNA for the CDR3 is TGTGCCAGCGAAACAGGGCCCAACTATGGCTACACCTTC.

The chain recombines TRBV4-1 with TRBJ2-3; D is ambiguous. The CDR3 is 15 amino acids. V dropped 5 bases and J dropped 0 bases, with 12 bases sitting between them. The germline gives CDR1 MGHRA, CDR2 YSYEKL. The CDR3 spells CASSTDHPSTDTQYF. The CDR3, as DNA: TGCGCCAGCAGCACGGACCACCCGAGCACAGATACGCAGTATTTT.

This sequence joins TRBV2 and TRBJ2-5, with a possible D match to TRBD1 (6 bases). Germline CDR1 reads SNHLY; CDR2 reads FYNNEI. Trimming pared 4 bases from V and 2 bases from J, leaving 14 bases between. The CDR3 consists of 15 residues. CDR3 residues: CASSAGTSGQETQYF. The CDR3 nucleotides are TGTGCCAGCAGTGCCGGGACAAGTGGGCAAGAGACCCAGTACTTC.

In DNA form, the CDR3 reads TGTGCCAGTAGTATTGGGGCGGGGGGCGTCAATACGCAGTATTTT. It encodes CASSIGAGGVNTQYF. The V and J genes are TRBV19 and TRBJ2-3; 8 nucleotides align to TRBD2. CDR3 length equals 15 residues. Germline V lookup: CDR1 LNHDA, CDR2 SQIVND (reference sequence). V gave up 3 bases and J gave up 7 bases; unmatched junction bases: 9.

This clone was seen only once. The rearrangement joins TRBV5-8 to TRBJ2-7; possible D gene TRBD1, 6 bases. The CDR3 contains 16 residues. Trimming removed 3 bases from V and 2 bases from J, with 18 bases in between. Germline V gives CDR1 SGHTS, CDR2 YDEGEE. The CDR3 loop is CASSSLRQQGTYEQYF. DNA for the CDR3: TGTGCCAGCAGCTCACTCCGGCAACAGGGAACCTACGAGCAGTACTTC.

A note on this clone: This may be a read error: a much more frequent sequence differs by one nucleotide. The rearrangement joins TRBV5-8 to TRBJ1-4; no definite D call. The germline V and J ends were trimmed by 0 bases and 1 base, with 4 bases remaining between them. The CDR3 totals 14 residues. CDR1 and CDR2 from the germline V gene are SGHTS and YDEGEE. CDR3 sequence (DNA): TGTGCCAGCAGCTTGGGGGTAACTAATGAAAAACTGTTTTTT. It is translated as CASSLGVTNEKLFF.

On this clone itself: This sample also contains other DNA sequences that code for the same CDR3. The CDR3 nucleotides are TGTGCCAGCAGTGGGACAGGGGGCAATCAGCCCCAGCATTTT. This translates into CASSGTGGNQPQHF. This sequence joins TRBV2 and TRBJ1-5, with 9 bases that match TRBD1. CDR1 and CDR2 (germline): SNHLY, FYNNEI. The CDR3 covers 14 residues. V gave up 4 bases and J gave up 2 bases; unmatched junction bases: 0. Based on the CDR3 plus reference TRBV2 and TRBJ1-5, the full variable domain is EPEVTQTPSHQVTQMGQEVILRCVPISNHLYFYWYRQILGQKVEFLVSFYNNEISEKSEIFDDQFSVERPDGSNFTLKIRSTKLEDSAMYFCASSGTGGNQPQHFGDGTRLSIL.

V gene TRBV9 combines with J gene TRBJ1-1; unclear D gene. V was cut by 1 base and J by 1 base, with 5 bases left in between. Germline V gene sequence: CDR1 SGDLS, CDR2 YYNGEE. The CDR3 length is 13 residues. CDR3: CASSVYANTEAFF. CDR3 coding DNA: TGTGCCAGCAGCGTATACGCGAACACTGAAGCTTTCTTT.

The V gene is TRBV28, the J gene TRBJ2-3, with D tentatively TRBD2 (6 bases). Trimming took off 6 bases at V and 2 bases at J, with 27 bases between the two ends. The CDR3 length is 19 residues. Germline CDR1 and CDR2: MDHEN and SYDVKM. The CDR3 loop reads CASSHIPPAWAGITDTQYF. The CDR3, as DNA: TGTGCCAGCAGCCATATCCCCCCCGCTTGGGCGGGGATCACAGATACGCAGTATTTT.

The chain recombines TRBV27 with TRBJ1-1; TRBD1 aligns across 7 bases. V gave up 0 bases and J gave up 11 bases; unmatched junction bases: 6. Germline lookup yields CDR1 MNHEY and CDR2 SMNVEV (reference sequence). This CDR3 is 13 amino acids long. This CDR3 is CASSLSLTGTAFF. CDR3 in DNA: TGTGCCAGCAGTTTATCACTGACAGGGACCGCTTTCTTT.

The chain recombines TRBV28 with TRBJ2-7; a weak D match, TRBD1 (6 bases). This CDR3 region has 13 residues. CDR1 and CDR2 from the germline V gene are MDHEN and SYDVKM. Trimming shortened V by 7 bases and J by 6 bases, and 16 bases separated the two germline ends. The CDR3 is CASTWAGASEQYF. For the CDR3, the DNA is TGTGCCAGCACCTGGGCAGGGGCAAGCGAGCAGTACTTC.

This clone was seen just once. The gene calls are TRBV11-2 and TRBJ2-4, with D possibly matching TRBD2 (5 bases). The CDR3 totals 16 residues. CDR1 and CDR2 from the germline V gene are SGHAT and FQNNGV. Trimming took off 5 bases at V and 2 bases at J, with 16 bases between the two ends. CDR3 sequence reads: CASSLHSTGTKNIQYF. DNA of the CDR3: TGTGCCAGCAGCCTACACTCCACGGGGACCAAAAACATTCAGTACTTC.

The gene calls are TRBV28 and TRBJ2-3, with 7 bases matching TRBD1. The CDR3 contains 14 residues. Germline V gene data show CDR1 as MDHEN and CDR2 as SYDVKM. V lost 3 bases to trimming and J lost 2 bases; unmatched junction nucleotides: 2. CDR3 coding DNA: TGTGCCAGCAGTTTCAGGGGGACCACAGATACGCAGTATTTT. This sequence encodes CASSFRGTTDTQYF.

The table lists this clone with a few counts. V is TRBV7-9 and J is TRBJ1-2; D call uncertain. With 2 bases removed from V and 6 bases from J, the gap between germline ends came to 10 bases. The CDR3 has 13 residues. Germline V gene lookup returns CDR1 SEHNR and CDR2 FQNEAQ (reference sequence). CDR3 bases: TGTGCCAGCAGCTTACCCCAGGACGATGGCTACACCTTC. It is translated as CASSLPQDDGYTF.

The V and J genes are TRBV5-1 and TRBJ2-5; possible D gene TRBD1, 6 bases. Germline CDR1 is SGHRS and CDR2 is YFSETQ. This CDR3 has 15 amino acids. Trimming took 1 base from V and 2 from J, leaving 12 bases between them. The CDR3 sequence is CASSLYPGVQETQYF. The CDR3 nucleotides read TGCGCCAGCAGCTTGTACCCAGGGGTTCAAGAGACCCAGTACTTC.

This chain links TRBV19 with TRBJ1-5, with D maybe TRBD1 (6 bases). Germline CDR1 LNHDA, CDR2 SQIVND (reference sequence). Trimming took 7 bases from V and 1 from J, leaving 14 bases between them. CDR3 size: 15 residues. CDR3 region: CASITSTGSNQPQHF. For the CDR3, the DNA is TGTGCCAGTATCACCTCGACAGGCAGCAATCAGCCCCAGCATTTT.

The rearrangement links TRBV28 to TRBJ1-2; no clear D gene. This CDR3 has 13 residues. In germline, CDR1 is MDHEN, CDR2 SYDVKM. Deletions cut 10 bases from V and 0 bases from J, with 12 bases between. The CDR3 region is CATGVSSNYGYTF. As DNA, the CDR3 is TGTGCCACCGGGGTGAGCTCTAACTATGGCTACACCTTC.

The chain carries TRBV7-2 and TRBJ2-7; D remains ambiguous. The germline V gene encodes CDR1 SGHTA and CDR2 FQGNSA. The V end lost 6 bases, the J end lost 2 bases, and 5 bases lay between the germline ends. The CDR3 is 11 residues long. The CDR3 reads CASSSAYEQYF. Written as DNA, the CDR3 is TGTGCCAGCAGTTCCGCCTACGAGCAGTACTTC.

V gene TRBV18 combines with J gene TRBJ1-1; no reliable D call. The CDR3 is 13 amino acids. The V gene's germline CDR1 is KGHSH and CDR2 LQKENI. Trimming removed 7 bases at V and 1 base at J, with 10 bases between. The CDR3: CASCREWNTEAFF. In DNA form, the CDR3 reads TGTGCCAGCTGCCGGGAGTGGAACACTGAAGCTTTCTTT.

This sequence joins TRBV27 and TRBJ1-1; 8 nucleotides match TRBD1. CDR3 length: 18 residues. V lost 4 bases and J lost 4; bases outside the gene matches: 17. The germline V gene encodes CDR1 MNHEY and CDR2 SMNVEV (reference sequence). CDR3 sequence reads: CASSSPRRGRLGSTEAFF. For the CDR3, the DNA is TGTGCCAGCAGTTCCCCCCGCAGGGGGCGCCTTGGGAGCACTGAAGCTTTCTTT.

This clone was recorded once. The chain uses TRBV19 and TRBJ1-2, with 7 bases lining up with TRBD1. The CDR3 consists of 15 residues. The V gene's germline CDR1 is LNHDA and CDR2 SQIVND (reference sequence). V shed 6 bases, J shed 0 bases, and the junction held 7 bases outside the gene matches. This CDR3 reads CASSRRDSSNYGYTF. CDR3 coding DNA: TGTGCCAGTAGCCGACGGGACAGCTCTAACTATGGCTACACCTTC.

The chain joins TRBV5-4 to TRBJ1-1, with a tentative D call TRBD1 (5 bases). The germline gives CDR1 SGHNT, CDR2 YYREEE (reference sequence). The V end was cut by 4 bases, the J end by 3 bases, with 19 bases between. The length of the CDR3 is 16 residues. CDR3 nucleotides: TGTGCCAGCAGCCAGGGATTGGGGTTAGTGGACACTGAAGCTTTCTTT. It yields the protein CASSQGLGLVDTEAFF.

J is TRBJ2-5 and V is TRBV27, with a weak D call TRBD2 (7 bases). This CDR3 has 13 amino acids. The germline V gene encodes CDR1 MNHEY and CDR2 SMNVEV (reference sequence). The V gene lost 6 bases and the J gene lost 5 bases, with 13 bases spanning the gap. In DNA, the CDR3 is TGTGCCAGCAGCCGGGGGGCGCGGGAGACCCAGTACTTC. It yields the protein CASSRGARETQYF.

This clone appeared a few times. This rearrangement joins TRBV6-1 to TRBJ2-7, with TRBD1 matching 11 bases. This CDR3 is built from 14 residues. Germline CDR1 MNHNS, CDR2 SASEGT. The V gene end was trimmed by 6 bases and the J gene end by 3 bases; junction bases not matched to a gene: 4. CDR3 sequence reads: CASSPGQGGYEQYF. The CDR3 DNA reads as TGTGCCAGCAGCCCGGGACAGGGGGGCTACGAGCAGTACTTC.

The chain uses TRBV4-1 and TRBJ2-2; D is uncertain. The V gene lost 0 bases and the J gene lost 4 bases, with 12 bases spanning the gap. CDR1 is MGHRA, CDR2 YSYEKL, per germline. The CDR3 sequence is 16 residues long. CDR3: CASSQDPPKSTGELFF. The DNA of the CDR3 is TGCGCCAGCAGCCAAGATCCCCCTAAGAGCACCGGGGAGCTGTTTTTT.

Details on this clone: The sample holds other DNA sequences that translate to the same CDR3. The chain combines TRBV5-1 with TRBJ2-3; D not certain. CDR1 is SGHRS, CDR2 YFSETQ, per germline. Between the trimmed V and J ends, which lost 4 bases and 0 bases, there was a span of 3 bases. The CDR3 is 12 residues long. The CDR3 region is CASSLSTDTQYF. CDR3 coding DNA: TGCGCCAGCAGCCTAAGCACAGATACGCAGTATTTT.

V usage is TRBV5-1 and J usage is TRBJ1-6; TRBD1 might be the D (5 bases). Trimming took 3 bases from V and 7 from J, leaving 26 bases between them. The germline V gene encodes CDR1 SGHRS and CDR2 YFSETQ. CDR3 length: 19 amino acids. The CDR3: CASSSAPGTPGRGNSPLHF. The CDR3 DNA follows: TGCGCCAGCAGCTCTGCTCCCGGGACGCCGGGTCGCGGGAATTCACCCCTCCACTTT.